Listed here are 25 T cell receptor beta chains from one sample, sequenced in a study of T cells in Graves' hyperthyroidism and ophthalmopathy. The source material, RNA transcripts, was used to amplify TCR beta CDR3 regions. HTBI primers were the set used in a first-round RT-PCR of the TCR CDR3. Using its own MiXCR run on the multiplex PCR reads, TCRdb lists one record per CDR3 protein. The sample consists of hundreds of thousands of distinct CDR3 sequences, 15% to 18% of them appearing once. The specimen was blood. These receptors were obtained from a woman aged 18-35 years with Graves' hyperthyroidism that later progressed to Graves' ophthalmopathy.

The rearrangement links TRBV12-3 or TRBV12-4 to TRBJ1-2; D is uncertain. V lost 3 bases to trimming and J lost 4 bases, with 6 bases between them. The CDR3 runs 12 residues. The CDR3 coding sequence is TGTGCCAGCAGTTTGAGGGCCTATGGCTACACCTTC. It is translated as CASSLRAYGYTF.

A note on this clonotype: An end of the junction does not agree with germline; a read error may underlie this. The chain links TRBV6-2 or TRBV6-3 to TRBJ2-2; D is tentatively TRBD1 or TRBD2 (5 bases each). CDR1 is MNHEY and CDR2 is SVGEGT in the germline V gene. The CDR3 is made up of 17 amino acids. The CDR3 spells CASSYSRARVNNGELFF. Written as DNA, the CDR3 is TGTGCCAGCAGTTACAGCAGGGCGAGGGTGAACAACGGGGAGCTGTTTTTT.

V usage is TRBV5-1 and J usage is TRBJ2-1; TRBD1 matches 7 bases. Germline CDR1 reads SGHRS; CDR2 reads YFSETQ. With 6 bases clipped from V and 4 bases from J, the junction kept 10 bases outside the gene matches. The CDR3 consists of 15 residues. DNA for the CDR3: TGCGCCAGCAAACGGACAGGAGAGTTTTACAATGAGCAGTTCTTC. It codes for CASKRTGEFYNEQFF.

Comments on this clonotype: With a much larger clone just one base away, this may be a read error. The V gene is TRBV28, the J gene TRBJ1-6; 12 bases agree with TRBD1. The CDR3 runs to 16 residues. Germline lookup yields CDR1 MDHEN and CDR2 SYDVKM. Germline trimming cut 6 bases from V and 11 bases from J; bases unmatched to any gene: 11. The CDR3 loop reads CASSPWGQGASPPLHF. The DNA for the CDR3 is TGTGCCAGCAGCCCATGGGGACAGGGGGCGTCTCCACCCCTCCACTTT.

CDR3 residues: CASSAWGAQETQYF. The CDR3 DNA follows: TGTGCCAGCAGTGCCTGGGGAGCACAAGAGACCCAGTACTTC. J is TRBJ2-5 and V is TRBV25-1; a weak D match, TRBD2 (5 bases). The CDR3 is 14 residues long. Germline CDR1 is MGHDK and CDR2 is SYGVNS. Trimming shortened V by 4 bases and J by 2 bases, and 11 bases separated the two germline ends.

This clonotype was detected a few times. The CDR3 is CSAITTLAGAYEQYF. DNA of the CDR3: TGCAGTGCGATAACCACTTTAGCGGGAGCTTACGAGCAGTACTTC. V usage is TRBV20-1 and J usage is TRBJ2-7, with 9 bases aligning to TRBD2. Unmatched junction bases numbered 13, after V lost 6 bases and J lost 4 bases. CDR1 and CDR2 (germline): DFQATT, SNEGSKA (reference sequence). The CDR3 contains 15 residues.

At least ten counts were recorded for this clonotype. This chain joins TRBV7-9 and TRBJ2-3; D is uncertain. CDR3 length: 11 amino acids. Trimming removed 9 bases at V and 4 bases at J, with 8 bases between. The germline V gene has CDR1 SEHNR and CDR2 FQNEAQ (reference sequence). In nucleotides, the CDR3 is TGTGCCAGAGAGTGGTCAGATACGCAGTATTTT. This sequence encodes CAREWSDTQYF.

Many counts were recorded for this clonotype. DNA for the CDR3: TGTGCCAGCAGCTCTCCGGGACTAGCGGGAGTCAATGAGCAGTTCTTC. This sequence encodes CASSSPGLAGVNEQFF. The chain joins TRBV5-5 to TRBJ2-1, with TRBD2 matching over 14 bases. CDR1 and CDR2 (germline): SGHKS, YYEKEE (reference sequence). CDR3 length equals 16 residues. With 3 bases clipped from V and 6 bases from J, the junction kept 5 bases outside the gene matches.

This clonotype was picked up many times. J is TRBJ2-7 and V is TRBV12-5; D uncertain. The CDR3 has 15 residues. The ends were cut back, 0 bases at V and 1 base at J, with 10 bases in the middle. Per germline, CDR1 LGHNT and CDR2 FRNRAP. CDR3 DNA: TGTGCTAGTGGTTTGGTAAGCACCGCTTCCTACGAGCAGTACTTC. Translation gives CASGLVSTASYEQYF.

The table lists this clonotype with a few counts. The rearrangement links TRBV5-1 to TRBJ2-1; 9 bases line up with TRBD2. The J segment lost 0 bases and the V segment lost 3 bases, leaving 7 bases of the junction unmatched. The length of the CDR3 is 17 residues. Germline CDR1 reads SGHRS; CDR2 reads YFSETQ. The CDR3 spells CASSSGTSSHSYNEQFF. Here the CDR3 DNA reads TGCGCCAGCAGCTCCGGGACTAGCAGTCACTCCTACAATGAGCAGTTCTTC.

This clonotype was observed many times. This chain uses TRBV5-1 with TRBJ2-2; D uncertain. CDR1 and CDR2 (germline): SGHRS, YFSETQ. The CDR3 has 15 amino acids. The V end was cut by 0 bases, the J end by 4 bases, with 10 bases between. The CDR3 loop is CASSLATSGTGELFF. The CDR3 DNA follows: TGCGCCAGCAGCTTGGCTACCTCAGGCACCGGGGAGCTGTTTTTT.

A few counts support this clonotype. This chain links TRBV5-5 with TRBJ2-1, with D perhaps being TRBD1 or TRBD2 (5 bases each). Trimming took 0 bases from V and 5 from J, leaving 12 bases between them. CDR1 is SGHKS, CDR2 YYEKEE, per germline (reference sequence). The CDR3 has 15 residues. In nucleotides, the CDR3 is TGTGCCAGCAGCTTGGACGGGGCGAGTCACAATGAGCAGTTCTTC. Protein product: CASSLDGASHNEQFF.

This clonotype was seen only a few times. The chain carries TRBV6-2 or TRBV6-3 and TRBJ2-7, with 8 bases that match TRBD2. J lost 3 bases, V lost 6 bases, and 7 bases had no gene match. This CDR3 has 14 residues. Germline assignment: CDR1 MNHEY and CDR2 SVGEGT. CDR3 in amino acids: CASSPTRGGYEQYF. As DNA, the CDR3 is TGTGCCAGCAGCCCCACCCGGGGGGGCTACGAGCAGTACTTC.

V gene TRBV28 combines with J gene TRBJ2-5, with 11 bases lining up with TRBD2. Looked up from germline, CDR1 is MDHEN and CDR2 is SYDVKM. The V and J ends lost 5 bases and 6 bases, in that order; junction bases with no gene match: 8. CDR3 length: 15 amino acids. The chain's CDR3 is CASSPAGLADKTQYF. The CDR3 region has the DNA TGTGCCAGCAGTCCGGCGGGACTAGCGGACAAGACCCAGTACTTC. The full variable domain, completed using reference TRBV28 and TRBJ2-5, is DVKVTQSSRYLVKRTGEKVFLECVQDMDHENMFWYRQDPGLGLRLIYFSYDVKMKEKGDIPEGYSVSREKKERFSLILESASTNQTSMYLCASSPAGLADKTQYFGPGTRLLVL.

The CDR3 spells CASSSGGRSAGELFF. The DNA of the CDR3 is TGTGCCAGCAGTTCAGGCGGGAGAAGCGCCGGGGAGCTGTTTTTT. The rearrangement links TRBV6-2 or TRBV6-3 to TRBJ2-2; 7 nucleotides align to TRBD2. The CDR3 is made up of 15 amino acids. The germline V gene has CDR1 MNHEY and CDR2 SVGEGT. Trimming removed 4 bases from V and 6 bases from J; junction bases left unmatched: 8.

This clonotype was observed many times. The rearrangement links TRBV20-1 to TRBJ2-7, with 13 bases that match TRBD2. The CDR3 totals 17 residues. J was trimmed by 5 bases and V by 3 bases; bases with no gene match: 13. The germline gives CDR1 DFQATT, CDR2 SNEGSKA (reference sequence). The CDR3 region has the DNA TGCAGTGCTAGTTCCCCACTCGGACTAGCGGGAGTCCACGAGCAGTACTTC. This gives the protein CSASSPLGLAGVHEQYF.

The sample holds many counts of this clonotype. This chain uses TRBV20-1 with TRBJ2-5, with a weak D call TRBD2 (6 bases). The V gene's germline CDR1 is DFQATT and CDR2 SNEGSKA (reference sequence). V was clipped by 5 bases and J by 5 bases, with 18 bases between them. There are 14 residues in the CDR3. The CDR3 DNA sequence: TGCAGTGCTGCCCAGCTAGCGTTCGGGGAGACCCAGTACTTC. This gives the protein CSAAQLAFGETQYF.

Turning to this clonotype: This may be a read error, as it is one base from a much larger clone. CDR3 amino acids: CATSEVTRNTGELFF. DNA of the CDR3: TGTGCCACCAGTGAAGTCACAAGAAACACCGGGGAGCTGTTTTTT. The V and J genes are TRBV24-1 and TRBJ2-2, with unresolved D. CDR3 length equals 15 residues. Germline lookup yields CDR1 KGHDR and CDR2 SFDVKD. V shed 4 bases and J shed 2 bases, with 10 bases lying between them.

J is TRBJ2-2 and V is TRBV12-3 or TRBV12-4; D might be TRBD2 (5 bases). The CDR3 length is 12 residues. V was cut by 6 bases and J by 10 bases, with 12 bases left in between. CDR3 loop: CASRHPGSELFF. The CDR3 coding sequence is TGTGCCAGCAGGCATCCGGGGTCGGAGCTGTTTTTT.

The chain combines TRBV9 with TRBJ1-2; tentatively, D is TRBD1 (5 bases). CDR1 SGDLS and CDR2 YYNGEE come from the germline V gene. The CDR3 is made up of 15 amino acids. Trimming removed 3 bases from V and 3 bases from J, with 15 bases in between. CDR3 loop: CASSAGGGGYYGYTF. The CDR3 nucleotides are TGTGCCAGCAGCGCGGGCGGGGGAGGGTACTATGGCTACACCTTC.

The rearrangement links TRBV7-9 to TRBJ2-3; 12 bases fit TRBD2. Germline V lookup: CDR1 SEHNR, CDR2 FQNEAQ (reference sequence). The V gene end was trimmed by 6 bases and the J gene end by 2 bases; junction bases not matched to a gene: 9. The CDR3 is 17 amino acids. The CDR3 nucleotides read TGTGCCAGCAGTCCGAGACTAGCGGGAGTCTACACAGATACGCAGTATTTT. Amino acids: CASSPRLAGVYTDTQYF.

Many counts were recorded for this clonotype. The genes are TRBV29-1 and TRBJ1-2; TRBD1 agrees at 10 bases. Germline V CDR1 and CDR2: SQVTM, ANQGSEA. Germline trimming cut 8 bases from V and 7 bases from J; bases unmatched to any gene: 7. The CDR3 runs 12 residues. CDR3 sequence (DNA): TGCAGCCTATCGACAGGGGGCTCTGGCTACACCTTC. It specifies CSLSTGGSGYTF. The full variable domain, completed using reference TRBV29-1 and TRBJ1-2, is SAVISQKPSRDICQRGTSLTIQCQVDSQVTMMFWYRQQPGQSLTLIATANQGSEATYESGFVIDKFPISRPNLTFSTLTVSNMSPEDSSIYLCSLSTGGSGYTFGSGTRLTVV.

The chain couples TRBV24-1 to TRBJ2-6; D possibly corresponds to TRBD1 (5 bases). Trimming pared 3 bases from V and 0 bases from J, leaving 17 bases between. The CDR3 has 19 amino acids. Looked up from germline, CDR1 is KGHDR and CDR2 is SFDVKD. CDR3 coding DNA: TGTGCCACCAGTGATCCCACCTGGACAACCGCCTCTGGGGCCAACGTCCTGACTTTC. This encodes CATSDPTWTTASGANVLTF.

This clonotype was counted between two and nine times. The chain employs TRBV4-1 and TRBJ2-1; TRBD1 agrees at 9 bases. CDR3 length equals 15 residues. Germline V gene sequence: CDR1 MGHRA, CDR2 YSYEKL. J was trimmed by 7 bases and V by 2 bases; bases with no gene match: 6. Here the CDR3 DNA reads TGCGCCAGCAGCCAATTTACAGGGGGCGGAAATGAGCAGTTCTTC. Protein: CASSQFTGGGNEQFF.

The chain combines TRBV18 with TRBJ2-1; the match to TRBD1 covers 8 bases. The CDR3 is 19 residues long. Trimming removed 3 bases from V and 0 bases from J; junction bases left unmatched: 13. Germline V gene lookup returns CDR1 KGHSH and CDR2 LQKENI. CDR3 loop: CASSPGGTGVPNSYNEQFF. The CDR3 nucleotides are TGTGCCAGCTCACCCGGCGGGACAGGCGTTCCCAACTCCTACAATGAGCAGTTCTTC.